The 24 T cell receptor beta chains given below trace back to one sample, sequenced in a study of T cell responses to AZD1222 COVID-19 vaccine. TCRdb keeps only in-frame clones here, not all; method: immunoSEQ multiplex PCR. The data contain fewer than 110,000 clones, 92% of them singletons. The sample in question was peripheral blood, obtained 28 days after the second AZD1222 dose. These receptor sequences come from an adult who received the AZD1222 COVID-19 vaccine.

This clone was seen once. The rearrangement joins TRBV6-4 to TRBJ2-5; D gene uncertain. The germline V and J ends were trimmed by 4 bases and 4 bases, with 10 bases remaining between them. The CDR3 runs to 13 residues. CDR1 is MRHNA, CDR2 SNTAGT, per germline. The chain's CDR3 is CASSVSIGETQYF. The CDR3 coding sequence is TGTGCCAGCAGTGTATCAATAGGAGAGACCCAGTACTTC.

The chain combines TRBV6-5 with TRBJ1-3, with 7 bases aligning to TRBD1. Germline loops: CDR1 MNHEY, CDR2 SVGAGI. V gave up 7 bases and J gave up 0 bases; unmatched junction bases: 6. The CDR3 contains 15 residues. The CDR3 nucleotides are TGTGCCAGCATTCGACAGGGTTCCTCTGGAAACACCATATATTTT. Its translation: CASIRQGSSGNTIYF.

This rearrangement joins TRBV7-6 to TRBJ2-1; D might be TRBD2 (5 bases). Trimming stripped 5 bases from V and 10 bases from J, with 18 bases between. This CDR3 has 14 residues. Germline-derived CDR1 and CDR2 are SGHVS and FNYEAQ. The CDR3 loop reads CASSPNYASQEQFF. The CDR3 DNA reads TGTGCCAGCAGCCCCAATTATGCTAGCCAGGAGCAGTTCTTC.

The chain uses TRBV5-1 and TRBJ1-1; possibly TRBD1 for D (5 bases). The V end lost 3 bases, the J end lost 1 base, and 10 bases lay between the germline ends. The CDR3 spans 14 residues. Per the germline V gene, CDR1 is SGHRS and CDR2 is YFSETQ. The chain's CDR3 is CASSSEGQNTEAFF. The CDR3 bases are TGCGCCAGCAGCTCCGAAGGACAGAACACTGAAGCTTTCTTT.

V usage is TRBV7-9 and J usage is TRBJ2-1; 8 nucleotides agree with TRBD2. J lost 4 bases, V lost 2 bases, and 7 bases had no gene match. The CDR3 is 16 residues long. Germline V gene data show CDR1 as SEHNR and CDR2 as FQNEAQ (reference sequence). CDR3 sequence reads: CASSLQAGDPYNEQFF. For the CDR3, the DNA is TGTGCCAGCAGCTTACAAGCGGGAGATCCTTACAATGAGCAGTTCTTC. Based on the CDR3 plus reference TRBV7-9 and TRBJ2-1, the full variable domain is DTGVSQNPRHKITKRGQNVTFRCDPISEHNRLYWYRQTLGQGPEFLTYFQNEAQLEKSRLLSDRFSAERPKGSFSTLEIQRTEQGDSAMYLCASSLQAGDPYNEQFFGPGTRLTVL.

The chain is built from TRBV7-2 and TRBJ1-2; D gene uncertain. The V gene's germline CDR1 is SGHTA and CDR2 FQGNSA. V was shortened by 5 bases and J by 4 bases, with 14 bases between the two germline ends. The CDR3 has 14 amino acids. CDR3 region: CASSPLVGSYGYTF. DNA of the CDR3: TGTGCCAGCAGCCCGTTGGTAGGCTCCTATGGCTACACCTTC.

The V call is TRBV5-1, the J call TRBJ2-3; D not resolved. Trimming took off 5 bases at V and 2 bases at J, with 12 bases between the two ends. The CDR3 runs 14 residues. Germline V gene lookup returns CDR1 SGHRS and CDR2 YFSETQ. The CDR3 region is CASSLTYNTDTQYF. The CDR3 bases are TGCGCCAGCAGTCTTACATACAACACAGATACGCAGTATTTT.

This clone occurred once. The genes are TRBV11-2 and TRBJ2-5, with D perhaps assigned TRBD1 or TRBD2 (5 bases each). This CDR3 is built from 14 residues. Germline-derived CDR1 and CDR2 are SGHAT and FQNNGV. Between the trimmed V and J ends, which lost 3 bases and 1 base, there was a span of 9 bases. The CDR3 nucleotides are TGTGCCAGCAGCTTGTCCGGGACCCAAGAGACCCAGTACTTC. As protein: CASSLSGTQETQYF.

CDR3 nucleotides: TGTGCCAGCAGTTTGATAGGGAGTGAGCAGTTCTTC. Protein: CASSLIGSEQFF. This chain connects TRBV27 to TRBJ2-1; perhaps TRBD2 as D (5 bases). V was shortened by 3 bases and J by 9 bases, with 9 bases between the two germline ends. CDR3 length equals 12 residues. The germline CDR1 and CDR2 sequences are MNHEY and SMNVEV (reference sequence).

The chain carries TRBV18 and TRBJ1-4; D unresolved. Trimming shortened V by 6 bases and J by 8 bases, and 16 bases separated the two germline ends. There are 14 residues in the CDR3. The germline V gene encodes CDR1 KGHSH and CDR2 LQKENI. CDR3: CASSLDIAGEKLFF. For the CDR3, the DNA is TGTGCCAGCTCCCTTGACATCGCGGGGGAAAAACTGTTTTTT.

The chain has TRBV18 and TRBJ2-5; the D is unclear. V shed 2 bases and J shed 5 bases, with 3 bases lying between them. This CDR3 has 11 amino acids. The germline V gene encodes CDR1 KGHSH and CDR2 LQKENI. The CDR3 reads CASSPKETQYF. The CDR3 DNA reads as TGTGCCAGCTCACCAAAGGAGACCCAGTACTTC.

The V and J genes are TRBV5-5 and TRBJ2-1; D remains ambiguous. V was shortened by 4 bases and J by 0 bases, with 11 bases between the two germline ends. Germline CDR1 reads SGHKS; CDR2 reads YYEKEE (reference sequence). The CDR3 runs 15 residues. The CDR3 reads CASSHPGPSYNEQFF. The CDR3 nucleotides are TGTGCCAGCAGCCACCCTGGACCCTCCTACAATGAGCAGTTCTTC.

The chain couples TRBV6-6 to TRBJ1-2; 7 nucleotides align to TRBD1. Germline V gives CDR1 MNHNY, CDR2 SVGAGI (reference sequence). The CDR3 covers 13 residues. J lost 2 bases, V lost 6 bases, and 3 bases had no gene match. CDR3 amino acids: CASSTGQNYGYTF. In DNA form, the CDR3 reads TGTGCCAGCAGCACGGGACAGAACTATGGCTACACCTTC.

This clone has more than one count but fewer than ten. This sequence joins TRBV11-2 and TRBJ1-4, with 7 bases lining up with TRBD1. The trim removed 3 bases at V and 5 bases at J, leaving 6 bases unmatched. The CDR3 extends over 15 amino acids. Germline assignment: CDR1 SGHAT and CDR2 FQNNGV. DNA for the CDR3: TGTGCCAGCAGCTTGGGGGGACAGCTAAATGAAAAACTGTTTTTT. Protein: CASSLGGQLNEKLFF.

This clone was picked up one time. The chain links TRBV18 to TRBJ2-3, with 8 bases that match TRBD2. Germline values: CDR1 KGHSH, CDR2 LQKENI. The CDR3 totals 18 residues. The V gene end was trimmed by 0 bases and the J gene end by 4 bases; junction bases not matched to a gene: 12. In DNA, the CDR3 is TGTGCCAGCTCACCACCGCTAACTAGCGGCCTAGGGGCAGATACGCAGTATTTT. Its translation: CASSPPLTSGLGADTQYF. The full variable domain, with the rest looked up from reference TRBV18 and TRBJ2-3, is NAGVMQNPRHLVRRRGQEARLRCSPMKGHSHVYWYRQLPEEGLKFMVYLQKENIIDESGMPKERFSAEFPKEGPSILRIQQVVRGDSAAYFCASSPPLTSGLGADTQYFGPGTRLTVL.

This chain joins TRBV7-8 and TRBJ2-3; TRBD2 agrees at 9 bases. CDR3 length: 16 residues. Germline V gene data show CDR1 as SGHVS and CDR2 as FQNEAQ. With 2 bases clipped from V and 2 bases from J, the junction kept 5 bases outside the gene matches. The CDR3: CASSLSAGGVTDTQYF. CDR3 nucleotides: TGTGCCAGCAGCTTATCGGCGGGGGGGGTCACAGATACGCAGTATTTT. The full variable domain, completed using reference TRBV7-8 and TRBJ2-3, is GAGVSQSPRYKVAKRGQDVALRCDPISGHVSLFWYQQALGQGPEFLTYFQNEAQLDKSGLPSDRFFAERPEGSVSTLKIQRTQQEDSAVYLCASSLSAGGVTDTQYFGPGTRLTVL.

The CDR3 region is CASSQAYGYTF. The CDR3 DNA reads as TGTGCCAGCAGCCAAGCCTATGGCTACACCTTC. V usage is TRBV3-1 (or the pseudogene TRBV3-2) and J usage is TRBJ1-2; D remains ambiguous. Germline V gene lookup returns CDR1 LGHDT and CDR2 YNNKEL (reference sequence). The CDR3 is 11 residues long. V was pared by 1 base and J by 4 bases, with 1 base between.

This rearrangement joins TRBV12-3 or TRBV12-4 to TRBJ1-1; the D gene is possibly TRBD1 (6 bases). Trimming took 8 bases from V and 3 from J, leaving 13 bases between them. The CDR3 extends over 13 amino acids. CDR3 amino acids: CASDYKGDTEAFF. The CDR3 coding sequence is TGTGCCAGCGACTACAAGGGGGACACTGAAGCTTTCTTT.

This clone was detected only a few times. This same CDR3 is encoded by further DNA sequences in the sample. The rearrangement links TRBV7-2 to TRBJ1-5, with D maybe TRBD1 (6 bases). CDR3 length equals 14 residues. Germline V gene data show CDR1 as SGHTA and CDR2 as FQGNSA. V was clipped by 1 base and J by 3 bases, with 7 bases between them. The CDR3 loop is CASSLDRVNQPQHF. CDR3 nucleotide sequence: TGTGCCAGCAGCTTAGACAGGGTCAATCAGCCCCAGCATTTT.

This clone was observed once. This rearrangement joins TRBV10-3 to TRBJ1-5; D is perhaps TRBD1 (5 bases). The CDR3 has 15 residues. From germline, CDR1 is ENHRY and CDR2 SYGVKD. With 5 bases removed from V and 6 bases from J, the gap between germline ends came to 17 bases. CDR3 sequence (DNA): TGTGCCATCAGTCCTCTCGGGGGTGAGAGTCAGCCCCAGCATTTT. Translated: CAISPLGGESQPQHF.

J is TRBJ2-7 and V is TRBV18; 8 bases align to TRBD1. The CDR3 covers 16 residues. V shed 0 bases, J shed 3 bases, and the junction held 7 bases outside the gene matches. Germline V gene lookup returns CDR1 KGHSH and CDR2 LQKENI. CDR3 in amino acids: CASSPPPGQERYEQYF. CDR3 sequence (DNA): TGTGCCAGCTCACCACCCCCGGGACAGGAACGCTACGAGCAGTACTTC.

This clone was detected only once. The rearrangement links TRBV16 to TRBJ1-2, with 8 nucleotides matching TRBD1. The CDR3 is 16 amino acids. Per the germline V gene, CDR1 is KGHSY and CDR2 is FQNENV. V lost 8 bases to trimming and J lost 0 bases; unmatched junction nucleotides: 11. CDR3 nucleotides: TGTGCCAGCCCCACAGGGGGGGCAGGGACTAACTATGGCTACACCTTC. Translating it yields CASPTGGAGTNYGYTF.

V usage is TRBV13 and J usage is TRBJ1-6; possibly TRBD1 for D (6 bases). Germline-derived CDR1 and CDR2 are PRHDT and FYEKMQ (reference sequence). The CDR3 contains 12 residues. The V and J ends lost 3 bases and 9 bases respectively, with 6 bases between them. The CDR3 nucleotides are TGTGCCAGCAGCTTGGACAGTTCACCCCTCCACTTT. It codes for CASSLDSSPLHF.

This chain links TRBV10-3 with TRBJ2-7, with D unresolved. CDR1 is ENHRY and CDR2 is SYGVKD in the germline V gene. Trimming removed 8 bases from V and 2 bases from J, with 7 bases in between. The CDR3 length is 11 residues. The CDR3 reads CAISETYEQYF. Here the CDR3 DNA reads TGTGCCATCTCGGAAACCTACGAGCAGTACTTC.